Presented here are 29 T cell receptor beta chains from one specimen sequenced in a study of blood T cells in healthy people across ages. A second PCR, run for about 7 to 11 cycles, used a sample-barcoded 5' primer plus a J-beta primer mix. MiXCR was run by TCRdb on the 5' RACE reads, yielding one entry per CDR3 protein. The data show roughly 860,000 distinct CDR3 sequences, around 62% seen once. Material for sequencing was blood. The receptors derive from a man aged 30 to 45 in good health.

This clonotype was seen a handful of times. An end of the junction differs from the germline gene, which may be a read error. The genes are TRBV20-1 and TRBJ2-7; 7 nucleotides line up with TRBD1. The DNA end favors TRBJ2-4, so the J call may be wrong. CDR1 and CDR2 from the germline V gene are DFQATT and SNEGSKA (reference sequence). This CDR3 contains 13 residues. The CDR3 coding sequence is TGTAGTGCTGACGGTGACAGGGCGAACATTCAGTACTTC. Translated, it gives CSADGDRANIQYF.

The chain has TRBV9 and TRBJ2-7; D uncertain. Germline lookup yields CDR1 SGDLS and CDR2 YYNGEE. The CDR3 runs 15 residues. Trimming pared 2 bases from V and 1 base from J, leaving 13 bases between. CDR3 in DNA: TGTGCCAGCAGCGTCTCGGGCCAGCCATCCTACGAGCAGTACTTC. Translation: CASSVSGQPSYEQYF.

V gene TRBV28 combines with J gene TRBJ2-5; D is undetermined. The CDR3 sequence is 16 residues long. Germline loops: CDR1 MDHEN, CDR2 SYDVKM. Trimming removed 4 bases from V and 1 base from J, with 16 bases in between. The CDR3 spells CASSSPRKTTQETQYF. The CDR3 DNA sequence: TGTGCCAGCAGTTCGCCCAGAAAAACGACCCAAGAGACCCAGTACTTC.

The chain uses TRBV24-1 and TRBJ2-1; TRBD2 matches at 10 bases. The closer fit of TRBJ2-7 to the DNA end suggests the J call may be wrong. CDR3 length equals 17 residues. CDR1 KGHDR and CDR2 SFDVKD come from the germline V gene. The CDR3 region has the DNA TGTGCCACCAGTGATTTGGAGCGGGGGGGTTCCTACAATGAGCAGTACTTC. Its protein product is CATSDLERGGSYNEQYF.

The chain uses TRBV20-1 and TRBJ2-7; 8 bases are a match to TRBD2. The CDR3 loop spans 13 amino acids. The V segment lost 6 bases and the J segment 0 bases; nucleotides outside the gene matches: 4. Germline V CDR1 and CDR2: DFQATT, SNEGSKA (reference sequence). The CDR3 nucleotides read TGCAGTGCCGAAGCGGGAGTCTCCTACGAGCAGTACTTC. Translating it yields CSAEAGVSYEQYF.

This clonotype was detected once. V and J are TRBV5-8 and TRBJ2-7; the D is unclear. The better agreement between TRBJ2-4 and the DNA end casts doubt on the J call. The germline V gene encodes CDR1 SGHTS and CDR2 YDEGEE. CDR3 length equals 15 residues. As DNA, the CDR3 is TGTGCCAGCAGCTTGAATCCGATAGCCAAAAACATTCAGTACTTC. Translated, it gives CASSLNPIAKNIQYF.

This clonotype was observed a few times. CDR3 region: CSAMEGLSTDTQYF. The CDR3 region has the DNA TGCAGTGCTATGGAAGGGCTTAGCACAGATACGCAGTATTTT. The V call is TRBV20-1, the J call TRBJ2-3; the D is unclear. Per the germline V gene, CDR1 is DFQATT and CDR2 is SNEGSKA (reference sequence). Trimming stripped 4 bases from V and 0 bases from J, with 11 bases between. The CDR3 is 14 amino acids.

This chain joins TRBV12-3 or TRBV12-4 and TRBJ2-7; D gene ambiguous. The CDR3 runs 14 residues. With 3 bases removed from V and 0 bases from J, the gap between germline ends came to 9 bases. DNA for the CDR3: TGTGCCAGCAGTTTCCAGCACAGCTCCTACGAGCAGTACTTC. Translation: CASSFQHSSYEQYF.

As concerns this clonotype: An end of the junction differs from the germline gene, which may be a read error. The chain couples TRBV10-2 to TRBJ2-3; possibly TRBD2 for D (6 bases). CDR3 length: 19 amino acids. Germline V gives CDR1 WSHSY, CDR2 SAAADI. This CDR3 is CASSESFLGQVTSTDAQYF. The CDR3 DNA reads TGCGCCAGCAGTGAAAGCTTCTTGGGGCAGGTTACTAGCACAGATGCGCAGTATTTT.

The chain combines TRBV7-2 with TRBJ2-6; possible D gene TRBD1, 5 bases. Trimming cost V 5 bases and J 0 bases, with 20 bases left between them. The CDR3 is 19 residues long. Germline loops: CDR1 SGHTA, CDR2 FQGNSA. CDR3 protein: CASSPRVGRDVSGANVLTF. CDR3 nucleotides: TGTGCCAGCAGCCCCCGAGTCGGCAGGGATGTCTCTGGGGCCAACGTCCTGACTTTC.

This clonotype appeared a few times. The genes are TRBV5-6 and TRBJ2-1; D may be TRBD2 (5 bases). Germline V gene data show CDR1 as SGHDT and CDR2 as YYEEEE. The CDR3 runs to 13 residues. Trimming stripped 6 bases from V and 8 bases from J, with 15 bases between. As DNA, the CDR3 is TGTGCCAGCAACCTCATCCGGGGATATGAGCAGTTCTTC. Its translation: CASNLIRGYEQFF.

The rearrangement links TRBV7-2 to TRBJ2-1; 13 bases are shared with TRBD2. The CDR3 length is 14 residues. Germline values: CDR1 SGHTA, CDR2 FQGNSA. V lost 7 bases, J lost 7 bases, and 4 bases stayed unmatched. CDR3 nucleotides: TGTGCCAGCAAGACTAGCGGGGGGAAAAATGAGCAGTTCTTC. Translation gives CASKTSGGKNEQFF.

The chain employs TRBV7-2 and TRBJ2-7, with 8 bases aligning to TRBD2. Judging by the DNA end, TRBJ2-5 fits better; the J call may be wrong. This CDR3 is built from 16 residues. Germline V gene data show CDR1 as SGHTA and CDR2 as FQGNSA. The CDR3 sequence is CASRAEPGGPVETQYF. Here the CDR3 DNA reads TGTGCCAGCAGAGCAGAACCGGGGGGGCCGGTGGAGACCCAGTACTTC.

Only a few counts were recorded for this clonotype. The gene calls are TRBV7-2 and TRBJ2-4; TRBD1 matches 11 bases. The assigned J gene may be wrong: the sequence end matches TRBJ2-7 better. The CDR3 has 14 amino acids. CDR1 SGHTA and CDR2 FQGNSA come from the germline V gene. The CDR3: CASSHGTGGSEQYF. CDR3 in DNA: TGTGCCAGCAGCCACGGGACAGGGGGAAGCGAGCAGTACTTC.

The chain couples TRBV7-3 to TRBJ2-7, with D maybe TRBD2 (6 bases). TRBJ2-1 matches the DNA end more closely, so the J call is doubtful. Germline CDR1 is SGHTA and CDR2 is FQGTGA. The CDR3 is made up of 14 amino acids. CDR3 DNA sequence: TGTGCCAGCAGCTCGTACCGACTAGACCATGAGCAGTTCTTC. This gives the protein CASSSYRLDHEQFF.

The chain employs TRBV27 and TRBJ2-3, with 9 bases that match TRBD2. The ends lost 4 bases at V and 4 bases at J; junction bases unmatched: 9. Germline V gene lookup returns CDR1 MNHEY and CDR2 SMNVEV (reference sequence). The CDR3 is 16 residues long. This chain's CDR3 is CASSSSGAGGPDTQYF. In DNA form, the CDR3 reads TGTGCCAGCAGTTCCTCCGGGGCGGGGGGGCCAGATACGCAGTATTTT.

J is TRBJ1-2 and V is TRBV6-6, with 9 nucleotides matching TRBD1. The CDR3 loop spans 14 amino acids. The junction had 8 bases not matched to a gene; V was cut back by 4 bases and J by 8 bases. Germline lookup yields CDR1 MNHNY and CDR2 SVGAGI (reference sequence). The CDR3 protein is CASSSSGTGPGYTF. The CDR3 nucleotides are TGTGCCAGCAGTTCCAGCGGGACAGGGCCCGGCTACACCTTC.

This rearrangement joins TRBV29-1 to TRBJ2-3, with 7 bases that match TRBD1. CDR3 size: 12 residues. Germline loops: CDR1 SQVTM, CDR2 ANQGSEA. V lost 5 bases to trimming and J lost 6 bases; unmatched junction nucleotides: 5. The CDR3 is CSVPEGADTQYF. CDR3 coding DNA: TGCAGCGTTCCCGAGGGGGCCGATACGCAGTATTTT.

This clonotype appeared once. This chain joins TRBV5-1 and TRBJ2-1; 8 nucleotides match TRBD2. This CDR3 region has 16 residues. Germline CDR1 is SGHRS and CDR2 is YFSETQ. Unmatched junction bases numbered 7, after V lost 3 bases and J lost 2 bases. CDR3 loop: CASSSGAGVTYNEQFF. The CDR3 nucleotides read TGCGCCAGCAGCTCTGGAGCGGGGGTCACCTACAATGAGCAGTTCTTC.

The rearrangement uses TRBV25-1 and TRBJ2-7; D might be TRBD1 (5 bases). The DNA end lines up better with TRBJ2-5; the J call may be wrong. The CDR3 sequence is 14 residues long. Looked up from germline, CDR1 is MGHDK and CDR2 is SYGVNS. CDR3 DNA: TGTGCCAGCAGTGAATCATCGAAGGGGGAGACCCAGTACTTC. It translates to CASSESSKGETQYF.

This clonotype showed up just a few times. The V call is TRBV15, the J call TRBJ2-3, with TRBD2 matching 10 bases. Losses at the gene ends were 3 bases for V and 2 bases for J; bases not matched to a gene: 11. The CDR3 is made up of 18 amino acids. Germline V gene data show CDR1 as LNHNV and CDR2 as YYDKDF (reference sequence). The CDR3 region is CATSSRRLAGNPTDTQYF. The CDR3 DNA is TGTGCCACCAGCAGCCGAAGACTAGCGGGTAATCCCACAGATACGCAGTATTTT.

This clonotype was recorded at least ten times. One end of the junction is discordant with germline, which a read error may explain. V gene TRBV5-1 combines with J gene TRBJ2-1; D tentatively fits TRBD1 or TRBD2 (5 bases each). This CDR3 is built from 13 residues. The germline V gene encodes CDR1 SGHRS and CDR2 YFSETQ. The DNA of the CDR3 is TGTGCCAGCAGTTTAAGGGGCGGGAATGAGCAGTTCTTC. Translating it yields CASSLRGGNEQFF.

V gene TRBV12-3 or TRBV12-4 combines with J gene TRBJ2-1; D gene unclear. Trimming removed 2 bases at V and 7 bases at J, with 6 bases between. This CDR3 is built from 12 residues. CDR3 in amino acids: CASSLPQNEQFF. DNA of the CDR3: TGTGCCAGCAGTTTACCCCAGAATGAGCAGTTCTTC.

The DNA for the CDR3 is TGTGCCAGCAGCATACGGGACAGGGGGAACGACTATGGCTACACCTTC. Residues: CASSIRDRGNDYGYTF. The chain joins TRBV7-8 to TRBJ1-2, with TRBD1 identical over 11 bases. CDR1 is SGHVS, CDR2 FQNEAQ, per germline. The CDR3 contains 16 residues. V lost 5 bases, J lost 3 bases, and 8 bases stayed unmatched.

This clonotype occurred once. The J gene is TRBJ1-4, the V gene TRBV29-1, with D possibly being TRBD1 (5 bases). The CDR3 consists of 13 residues. The germline V gene encodes CDR1 SQVTM and CDR2 ANQGSEA. V gave up 7 bases and J gave up 8 bases, with 17 bases separating them. CDR3 sequence reads: CSASQGREEKLFF. DNA for the CDR3: TGCAGCGCCTCCCAGGGTAGGGAAGAAAAACTGTTTTTT.

V is TRBV30 and J is TRBJ2-5; unclear D gene. The J call may be mistaken, given a closer DNA end match to TRBJ2-7. The CDR3 covers 14 residues. Germline V CDR1 and CDR2: GTSNPN, SVGIG (reference sequence). This CDR3 is CAWSAYPITYEQYF. In DNA, the CDR3 is TGTGCCTGGAGTGCCTATCCGATCACCTACGAGCAGTACTTC.

This clonotype was recorded a few times. The genes are TRBV12-3 or TRBV12-4 and TRBJ2-7, with D perhaps TRBD2 (6 bases). V lost 5 bases, J lost 3 bases, and 38 bases lay in between. This CDR3 is 22 amino acids long. CDR3 sequence reads: CASSVSVEGRGVEGPLLYEQYF. The DNA of the CDR3 is TGTGCCAGCAGTGTTAGCGTGGAGGGTAGGGGTGTGGAAGGACCACTCCTCTACGAGCAGTACTTC.

In the case of this clonotype: A much larger clone differs by one base, so this may be a read error. The chain combines TRBV9 with TRBJ2-1, with D possibly matching TRBD1 (6 bases). Germline CDR1 and CDR2: SGDLS and YYNGEE. Trimming stripped 7 bases from V and 9 bases from J, with 23 bases between. This CDR3 has 15 residues. CDR3: CASSEGVPQVGEQFF. DNA for the CDR3: TGTGCCAGCTCCGAGGGGGTCCCCCAAGTCGGTGAGCAGTTCTTC.

The chain employs TRBV29-1 and TRBJ1-2, with a weak D call TRBD1 (5 bases). Germline values: CDR1 SQVTM, CDR2 ANQGSEA. CDR3 length equals 15 residues. With 0 bases removed from V and 4 bases from J, the gap between germline ends came to 15 bases. The CDR3 nucleotides are TGCAGCGTTGAAGATCAAGGGGAAAGTGGCTATGGCTACACCTTC. Its protein is CSVEDQGESGYGYTF.